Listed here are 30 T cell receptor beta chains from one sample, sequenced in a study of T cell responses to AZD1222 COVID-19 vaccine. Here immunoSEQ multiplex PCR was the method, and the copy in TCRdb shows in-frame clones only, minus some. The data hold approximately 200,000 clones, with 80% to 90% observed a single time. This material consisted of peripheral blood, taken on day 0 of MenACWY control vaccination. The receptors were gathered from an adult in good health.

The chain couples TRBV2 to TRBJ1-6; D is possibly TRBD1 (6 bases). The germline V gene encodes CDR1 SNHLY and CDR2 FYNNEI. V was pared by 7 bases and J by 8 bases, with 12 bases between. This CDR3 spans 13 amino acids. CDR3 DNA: TGTGCCAGCACAGGGGCGCCTGATTCACCCCTCCACTTT. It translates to CASTGAPDSPLHF.

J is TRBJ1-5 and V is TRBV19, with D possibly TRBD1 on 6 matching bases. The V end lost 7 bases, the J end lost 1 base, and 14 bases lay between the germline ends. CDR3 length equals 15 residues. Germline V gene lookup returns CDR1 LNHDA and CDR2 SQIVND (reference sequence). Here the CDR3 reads CASTNRVESNQPQHF. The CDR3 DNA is TGTGCCAGTACCAACAGGGTGGAGAGCAATCAGCCCCAGCATTTT.

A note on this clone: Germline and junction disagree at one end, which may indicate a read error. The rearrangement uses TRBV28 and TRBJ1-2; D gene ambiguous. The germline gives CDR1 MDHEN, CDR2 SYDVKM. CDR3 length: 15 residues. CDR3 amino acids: CASSLLANQEGSYTF. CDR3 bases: TGTGCCAGCAGCTTATTGGCTAATCAGGAAGGGAGCTACACCTTC.

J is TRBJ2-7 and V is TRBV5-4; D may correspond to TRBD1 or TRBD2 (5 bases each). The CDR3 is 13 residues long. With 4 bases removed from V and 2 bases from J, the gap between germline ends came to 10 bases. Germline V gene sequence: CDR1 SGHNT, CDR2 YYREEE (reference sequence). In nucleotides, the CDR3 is TGTGCCAGCAGCACGGGGACCACCTACGAGCAGTACTTC. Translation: CASSTGTTYEQYF. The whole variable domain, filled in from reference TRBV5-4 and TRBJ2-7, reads ETGVTQSPTHLIKTRGQQVTLRCSSQSGHNTVSWYQQALGQGPQFIFQYYREEENGRGNFPPRFSGLQFPNYSSELNVNALELDDSALYLCASSTGTTYEQYFGPGTRLTVT.

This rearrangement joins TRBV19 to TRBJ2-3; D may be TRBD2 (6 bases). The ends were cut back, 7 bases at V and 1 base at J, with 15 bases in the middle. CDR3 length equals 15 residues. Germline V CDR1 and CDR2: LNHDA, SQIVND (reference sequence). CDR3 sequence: CASTLGGAGTDTQYF. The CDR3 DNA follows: TGTGCCAGTACCCTGGGGGGAGCGGGCACAGATACGCAGTATTTT.

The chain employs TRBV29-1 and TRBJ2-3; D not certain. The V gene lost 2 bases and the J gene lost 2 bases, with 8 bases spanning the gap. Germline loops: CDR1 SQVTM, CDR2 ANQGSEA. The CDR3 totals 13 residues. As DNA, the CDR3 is TGCAGCGTTGAAAGTCGCCACACAGATACGCAGTATTTT. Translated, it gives CSVESRHTDTQYF.

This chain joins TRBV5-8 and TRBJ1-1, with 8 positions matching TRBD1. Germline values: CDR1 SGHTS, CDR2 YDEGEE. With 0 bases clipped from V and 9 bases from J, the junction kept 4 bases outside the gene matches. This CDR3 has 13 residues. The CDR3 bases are TGTGCCAGCAGCTTGGACAGGGGGAAGAAAGCTTTCTTT. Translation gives CASSLDRGKKAFF.

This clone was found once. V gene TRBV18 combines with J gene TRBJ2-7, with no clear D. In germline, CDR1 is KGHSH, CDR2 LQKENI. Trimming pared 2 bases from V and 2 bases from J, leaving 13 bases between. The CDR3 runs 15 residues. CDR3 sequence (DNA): TGTGCCAGCTCACCAAGTCGCGAAGGTACCTACGAGCAGTACTTC. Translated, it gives CASSPSREGTYEQYF.

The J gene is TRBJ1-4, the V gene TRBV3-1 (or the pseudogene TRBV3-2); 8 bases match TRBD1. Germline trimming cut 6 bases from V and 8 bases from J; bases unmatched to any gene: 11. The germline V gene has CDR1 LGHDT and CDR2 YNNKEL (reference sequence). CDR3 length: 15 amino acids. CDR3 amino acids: CASSDTGQGGEKLFF. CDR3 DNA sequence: TGTGCCAGCAGTGACACCGGACAGGGTGGGGAAAAACTGTTTTTT.

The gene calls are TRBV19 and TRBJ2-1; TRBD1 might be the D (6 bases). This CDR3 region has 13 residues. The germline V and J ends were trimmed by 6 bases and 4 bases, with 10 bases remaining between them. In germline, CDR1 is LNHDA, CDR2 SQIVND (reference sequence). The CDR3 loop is CASRLQGYNEQFF. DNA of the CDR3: TGTGCCAGTAGACTACAGGGTTACAATGAGCAGTTCTTC.

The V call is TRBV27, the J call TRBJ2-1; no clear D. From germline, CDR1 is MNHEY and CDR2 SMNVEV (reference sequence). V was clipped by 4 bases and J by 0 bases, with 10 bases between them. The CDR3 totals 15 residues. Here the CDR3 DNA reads TGTGCCAGCAGTTCCCATCGGAGCTCCTACAATGAGCAGTTCTTC. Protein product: CASSSHRSSYNEQFF.

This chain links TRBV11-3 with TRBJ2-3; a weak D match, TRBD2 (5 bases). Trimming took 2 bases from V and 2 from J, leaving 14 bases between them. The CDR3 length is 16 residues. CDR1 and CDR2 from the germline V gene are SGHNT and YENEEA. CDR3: CASSLSAQRPTDTQYF. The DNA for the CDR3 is TGTGCCAGCAGCTTAAGCGCTCAGCGGCCCACAGATACGCAGTATTTT.

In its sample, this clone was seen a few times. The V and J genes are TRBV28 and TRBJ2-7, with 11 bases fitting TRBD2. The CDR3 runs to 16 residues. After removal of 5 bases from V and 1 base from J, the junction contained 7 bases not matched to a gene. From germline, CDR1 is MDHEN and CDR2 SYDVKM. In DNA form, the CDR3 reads TGTGCCAGCAGTCGCCTAGCGGGGGGTGATTCCTACGAGCAGTACTTC. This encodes CASSRLAGGDSYEQYF. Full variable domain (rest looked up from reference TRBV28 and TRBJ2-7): DVKVTQSSRYLVKRTGEKVFLECVQDMDHENMFWYRQDPGLGLRLIYFSYDVKMKEKGDIPEGYSVSREKKERFSLILESASTNQTSMYLCASSRLAGGDSYEQYFGPGTRLTVT.

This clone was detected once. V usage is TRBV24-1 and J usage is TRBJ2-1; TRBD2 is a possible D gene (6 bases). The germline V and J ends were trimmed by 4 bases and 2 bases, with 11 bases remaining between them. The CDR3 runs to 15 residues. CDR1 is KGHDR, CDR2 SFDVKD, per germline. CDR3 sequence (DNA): TGTGCCACCAGTGACCTCGGAGGGGCCTACAATGAGCAGTTCTTC. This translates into CATSDLGGAYNEQFF.

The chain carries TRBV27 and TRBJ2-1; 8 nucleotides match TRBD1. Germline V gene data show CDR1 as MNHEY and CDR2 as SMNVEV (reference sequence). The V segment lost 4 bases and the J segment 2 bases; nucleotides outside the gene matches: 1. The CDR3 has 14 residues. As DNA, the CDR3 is TGTGCCAGCAGTTCAGGGGGCCCCTACAATGAGCAGTTCTTC. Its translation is CASSSGGPYNEQFF.

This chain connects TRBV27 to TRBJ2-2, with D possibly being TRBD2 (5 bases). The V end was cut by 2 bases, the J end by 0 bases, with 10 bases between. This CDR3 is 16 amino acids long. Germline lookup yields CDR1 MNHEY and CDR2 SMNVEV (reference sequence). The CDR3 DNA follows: TGTGCCAGCAGTTTAATAATTAGCGCGAACACCGGGGAGCTGTTTTTT. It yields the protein CASSLIISANTGELFF.

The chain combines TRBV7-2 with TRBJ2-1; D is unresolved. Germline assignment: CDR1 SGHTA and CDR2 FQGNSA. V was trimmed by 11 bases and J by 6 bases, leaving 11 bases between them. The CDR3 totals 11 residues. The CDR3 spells CALAVGNEQFF. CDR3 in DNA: TGTGCCCTGGCGGTTGGCAATGAGCAGTTCTTC. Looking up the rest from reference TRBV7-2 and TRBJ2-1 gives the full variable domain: GAGVSQSPSNKVTEKGKDVELRCDPISGHTALYWYRQSLGQGLEFLIYFQGNSAPDKSGLPSDRFSAERTGGSVSTLTIQRTQQEDSAVYLCALAVGNEQFFGPGTRLTVL.

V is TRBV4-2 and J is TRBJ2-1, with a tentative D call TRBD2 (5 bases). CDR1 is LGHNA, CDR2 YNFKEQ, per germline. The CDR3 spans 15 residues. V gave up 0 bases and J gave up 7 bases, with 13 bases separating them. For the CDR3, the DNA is TGTGCCAGCAGCCAAGATACCCTAGCAAATAATGAGCAGTTCTTC. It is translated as CASSQDTLANNEQFF.

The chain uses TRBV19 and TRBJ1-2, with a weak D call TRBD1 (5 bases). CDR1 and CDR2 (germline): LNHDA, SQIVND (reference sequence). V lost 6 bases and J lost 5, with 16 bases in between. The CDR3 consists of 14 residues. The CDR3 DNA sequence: TGTGCCAGTAGGCACCACGGGACGGATTATGGCTACACCTTC. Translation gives CASRHHGTDYGYTF.

The CDR3 DNA reads as TGTGCCAGCAGGGGCTTGGCTAGCGGACAAGAGACCCAGTACTTC. This encodes CASRGLASGQETQYF. This chain connects TRBV6-4 to TRBJ2-5, with 7 bases lining up with TRBD2. Germline lookup yields CDR1 MRHNA and CDR2 SNTAGT. Trimming at V came to 6 bases and at J to 2 bases, leaving 9 bases not matched to a gene. The CDR3 has 15 residues.

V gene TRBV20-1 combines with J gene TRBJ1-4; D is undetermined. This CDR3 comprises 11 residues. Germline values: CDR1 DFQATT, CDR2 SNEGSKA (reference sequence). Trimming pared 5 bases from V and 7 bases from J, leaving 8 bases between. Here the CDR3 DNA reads TGCAGTGCTGCTTATGCTGAAAAACTGTTTTTT. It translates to CSAAYAEKLFF.

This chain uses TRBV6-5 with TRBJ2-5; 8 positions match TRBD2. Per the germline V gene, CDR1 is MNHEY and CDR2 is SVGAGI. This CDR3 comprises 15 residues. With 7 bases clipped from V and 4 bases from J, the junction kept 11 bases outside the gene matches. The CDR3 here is CASTPRGGLRETQYF. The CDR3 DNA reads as TGTGCCAGCACCCCTCGGGGGGGACTGAGAGAGACCCAGTACTTC.

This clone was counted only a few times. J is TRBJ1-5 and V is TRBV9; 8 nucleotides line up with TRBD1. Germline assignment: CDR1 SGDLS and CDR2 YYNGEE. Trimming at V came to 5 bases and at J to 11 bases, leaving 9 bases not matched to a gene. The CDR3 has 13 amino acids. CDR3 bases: TGTGCCAGCAGTGTGACAGGGGAAAGGGCCCAGCATTTT. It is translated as CASSVTGERAQHF.

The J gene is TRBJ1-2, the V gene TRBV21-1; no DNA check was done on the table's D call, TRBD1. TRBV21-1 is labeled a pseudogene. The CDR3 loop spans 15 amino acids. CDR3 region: CASSIRTPSNYGYTF. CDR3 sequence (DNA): TGTGCCAGCAGCATTCGGACACCGTCTAACTATGGCTACACCTTC.

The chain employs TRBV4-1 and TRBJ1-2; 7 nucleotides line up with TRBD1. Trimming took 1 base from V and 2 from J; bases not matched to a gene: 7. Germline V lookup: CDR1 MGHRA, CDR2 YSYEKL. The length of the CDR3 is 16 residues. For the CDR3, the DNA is TGCGCCAGCAGCCAAGTTCGGACAGGTCGAAACTATGGCTACACCTTC. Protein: CASSQVRTGRNYGYTF.

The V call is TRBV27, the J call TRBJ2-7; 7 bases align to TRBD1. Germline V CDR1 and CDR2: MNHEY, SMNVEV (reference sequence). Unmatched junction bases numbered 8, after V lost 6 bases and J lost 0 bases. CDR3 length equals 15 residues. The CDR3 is CASRTQGRSSYEQYF. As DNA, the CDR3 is TGTGCCAGCAGAACACAGGGGCGAAGCTCCTACGAGCAGTACTTC.

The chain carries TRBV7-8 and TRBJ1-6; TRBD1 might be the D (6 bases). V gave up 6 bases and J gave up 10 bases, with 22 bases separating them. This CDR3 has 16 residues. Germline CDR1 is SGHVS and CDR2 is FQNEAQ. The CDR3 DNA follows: TGTGCCAGCAGTTCGCGGGGGCAGGGTTACAGATCACCCCTCCACTTT. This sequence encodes CASSSRGQGYRSPLHF. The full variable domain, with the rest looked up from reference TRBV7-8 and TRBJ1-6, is GAGVSQSPRYKVAKRGQDVALRCDPISGHVSLFWYQQALGQGPEFLTYFQNEAQLDKSGLPSDRFFAERPEGSVSTLKIQRTQQEDSAVYLCASSSRGQGYRSPLHFGNGTRLTVT.

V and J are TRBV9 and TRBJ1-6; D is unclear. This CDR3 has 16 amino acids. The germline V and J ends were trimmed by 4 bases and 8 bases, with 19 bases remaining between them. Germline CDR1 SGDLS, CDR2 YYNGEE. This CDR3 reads CASSPPGGRPDSPLHF. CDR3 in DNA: TGTGCCAGCAGCCCCCCCGGTGGCAGACCAGATTCACCCCTCCACTTT. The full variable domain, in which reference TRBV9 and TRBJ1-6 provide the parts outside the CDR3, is DSGVTQTPKHLITATGQRVTLRCSPRSGDLSVYWYQQSLDQGLQFLIQYYNGEERAKGNILERFSAQQFPDLHSELNLSSLELGDSALYFCASSPPGGRPDSPLHFGNGTRLTVT.

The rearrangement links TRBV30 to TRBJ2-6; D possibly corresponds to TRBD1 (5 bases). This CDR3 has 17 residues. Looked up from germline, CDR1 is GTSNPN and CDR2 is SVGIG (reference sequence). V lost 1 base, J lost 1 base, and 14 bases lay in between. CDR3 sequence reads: CAWSDPTAWSGANVLTF. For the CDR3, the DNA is TGTGCCTGGAGTGACCCGACAGCGTGGTCTGGGGCCAACGTCCTGACTTTC.

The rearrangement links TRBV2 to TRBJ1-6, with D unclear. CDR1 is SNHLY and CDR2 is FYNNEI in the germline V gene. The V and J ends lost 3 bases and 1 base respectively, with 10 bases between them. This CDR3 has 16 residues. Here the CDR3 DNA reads TGTGCCAGCAGTGATTGGGCCGAATCCTATAATTCACCCCTCCACTTT. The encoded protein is CASSDWAESYNSPLHF.